One sample yielded the 32 T cell receptor delta chains listed below, sequenced in a study of gamma-delta chains in newborns, infants, children (dated by TCRdb to between 2017 and 2020). The data were produced on an Illumina MiSeq. The public reads were reprocessed by TCRdb using CATT, and rows of matching DNA were later combined. The sample table lists 4,900 or so delta-chain clones, roughly 3.9% of them with a count of one. The ten biggest clones cover 7.8% of the sample. The sample consisted of blood. The receptors stem from a child who was a newborn, infant or young child, either healthy, febrile or measles-vaccinated (not recorded which).

Notes on this clone: A read error is the likely source, as a far larger clone sits one nucleotide away. Other DNA sequences in the sample encode the same CDR3. The chain combines TRDV1 with TRDJ2, with 12 bases identical to TRDD3. Trimming took 1 base from V and 4 from J; bases not matched to a gene: 19. This CDR3 comprises 22 residues. CDR1 TSWWSYY and CDR2 QGS come from the germline V gene. CDR3 nucleotide sequence: TGTGCTCTTGGGGAACATTGGCCTTCCCCGGTACTGGGGGATACACCGACAGCACAACTCTTCTTT. Encoded protein: CALGEHWPSPVLGDTPTAQLFF.

This clone is termed medium-sized. Other DNA sequences of this sample code for an identical CDR3. The chain employs TRDV1 and TRDJ2; 8 bases line up with TRDD3. Germline values: CDR1 TSWWSYY, CDR2 QGS. The CDR3 length is 18 residues. V trimming: 1 base; J trimming: 0 bases; junction bases outside the gene matches: 7. CDR3 DNA sequence: TGTGCTCTTGGGGAACGGTGGGGGATGGGATCTTTGACAGCACAACTCTTCTTT. It translates to CALGERWGMGSLTAQLFF.

This clone was seen only a few times. This DNA's translation differs at residue 18 from TCRdb's protein, which comes from a much larger clone; a read error is likely, and the protein shown is translated from the DNA. The gene calls are TRDV2 and TRDJ3, with 9 positions matching TRDD3. The CDR3 has 20 amino acids. Germline V lookup: CDR1 GEAIGNYY, CDR2 EKD. The chain's CDR3 is CACDTGKLGESSWDTRQVFF. The DNA of the CDR3 is TGTGCCTGTGACACCGGCAAACTGGGGGAGAGCTCCTGGGACACCCGACAGGTGTTTTTC.

This clone was recorded a few times. TCRdb assigns this DNA the protein of a much larger clone, which departs from its translation at residue 12; this likely reflects a read error, and the protein shown comes from translating the DNA. V is TRDV2 and J is TRDJ2; the match to TRDD3 covers 10 bases. The CDR3 runs to 16 residues. Germline V CDR1 and CDR2: GEAIGNYY, EKD. CDR3 DNA sequence: TGTGCCTGTGACACCGTACTGGGGGATTTGACAGAACAACTCTTCTTT. It encodes CACDTVLGDLTEQLFF.

With respect to this clone: The junction differs from germline at one of its ends, possibly a read error. V is TRDV3 and J is TRDJ3, with 11 bases matching TRDD3. Germline assignment: CDR1 TVYSNPD and CDR2 GDNSRS (reference sequence). The CDR3 runs 20 residues. CDR3 sequence: CASTYWGIARSSWDTRPMFF. In DNA, the CDR3 is TGTGCCTCTACGTACTGGGGGATAGCCAGGAGCTCCTGGGACACCCGACCGATGTTTTTC.

There are a few counts of this clone. This DNA's translation differs at residue 8 from TCRdb's protein, which comes from a much larger clone; a read error is likely, and the protein shown is translated from the DNA. V usage is TRDV1 and J usage is TRDJ3; weak D call: TRDD3 (6 bases). Germline CDR1 TSWWSYY, CDR2 QGS. CDR3 length: 20 residues. The V and J ends lost 5 bases and 0 bases respectively, with 20 bases between them. The DNA for the CDR3 is TGTGCTCTTGGGAATACGGTATGTGGGATAAGCTCCTGGGACACCCGACAGATGTTTTTC. It specifies CALGNTVCGISSWDTRQMFF.

By share, this clone ranks as medium-sized. The chain recombines TRDV1 with TRDJ1, with D perhaps matching TRDD2 (9 bases). V lost 2 bases to trimming and J lost 0 bases, with 28 bases between them. The CDR3 spans 21 residues. Per the germline V gene, CDR1 is TSWWSYY and CDR2 is QGS. CDR3 amino acids: CALGELTFLRRGIEYTDKLIF. The CDR3 nucleotides are TGTGCTCTTGGGGAATTGACCTTCCTACGTAGGGGGATAGAGTACACCGATAAACTCATCTTT.

Comment on this clone: The amino acid sequence in TCRdb belongs to a much larger clone and departs from this DNA's translation at residue 7, likely a sequencing read error; the sequence shown is translated from the DNA. The rearrangement joins TRDV1 to TRDJ1; 8 bases match TRDD3. Germline CDR1 reads TSWWSYY; CDR2 reads QGS. V was clipped by 1 base and J by 0 bases; unmatched bases: 7. This CDR3 is built from 17 residues. The DNA for the CDR3 is TGTGCTCTTGGGGAACGGGCACTGGGGGTCGACACCGATAAACTCATCTTT. It specifies CALGERALGVDTDKLIF.

To note about this clone: Given a far larger clone just one base away, this is likely a sequencing read error. This specimen includes other DNA sequences encoding the same CDR3. The V gene is TRDV2, the J gene TRDJ3; 9 bases fit TRDD3. Germline CDR1 GEAIGNYY, CDR2 EKD. The CDR3 spans 20 residues. The CDR3 coding sequence is TGTGCCTGCGACACCGGCAAACTGGGGGAGAGCTCCTGGGACACCCGACAGATGTTTTTC. Its protein is CACDTGKLGESSWDTRQMFF.

This clone is categorized as medium-sized (0.01 to 0.1%). Within the sample, other DNA sequences also encode this same CDR3. The chain employs TRDV1 and TRDJ1; 11 bases match TRDD3. The CDR3 covers 19 residues. Losses at the gene ends were 0 bases for V and 5 bases for J; bases not matched to a gene: 14. In germline, CDR1 is TSWWSYY, CDR2 QGS. The CDR3 DNA reads TGTGCTCTTGGGGAACTGCCTTTTCTACTGGGGGATAGGGATGATAAACTCATCTTT. Amino acids: CALGELPFLLGDRDDKLIF.

The table lists this clone with a few counts. A far larger clone is one base from this, pointing to a likely read error. This specimen includes other DNA sequences encoding the same CDR3. The CDR3 protein is CALGERENWGVLTAQLFF. The CDR3, as DNA: TGTGCTCTTGGGGAGCGAGAAAACTGGGGGGTCTTGACAGCACAACTCTTCTTT. The chain joins TRDV1 to TRDJ2; 8 nucleotides match TRDD3. Germline CDR1 reads TSWWSYY; CDR2 reads QGS. V lost 3 bases to trimming and J lost 2 bases; unmatched junction nucleotides: 11. This CDR3 region has 18 residues.

This clone has more than one count but fewer than ten. A much larger clone lies a single base off, so this may be a read error. The same CDR3 also results from other DNA sequences found in this sample. The chain joins TRDV1 to TRDJ1, with 9 bases matching TRDD3. The CDR3 contains 14 residues. The germline V gene has CDR1 TSWWSYY and CDR2 QGS. Here the CDR3 reads CALGELPYWGKLIF. As DNA, the CDR3 is TGTGCTCTTGGGGAACTACCGTACTGGGGGAAACTCATCTTC.

For this clone: This could be a read error, since a much larger clone is one nucleotide away. Other DNA sequences in the sample encode the same CDR3. The CDR3 region is CALGDELHLTGGGETDKLIF. DNA of the CDR3: TGTGCTCTTGGGGACGAGCTCCACCTAACTGGGGGAGGCGAGACCGATAAACTCATCTTT. The rearrangement uses TRDV1 and TRDJ1; 9 bases align to TRDD3. Looked up from germline, CDR1 is TSWWSYY and CDR2 is QGS. CDR3 size: 20 residues. V dropped 3 bases and J dropped 2; count of bases not matched to a gene: 19.

As concerns this clone: It may be a read error: a sequence one base away is much more abundant. This chain joins TRDV1 and TRDJ1; 8 nucleotides match TRDD3. The CDR3 is made up of 18 amino acids. The ends lost 1 base at V and 5 bases at J; junction bases unmatched: 15. The V gene's germline CDR1 is TSWWSYY and CDR2 QGS. The CDR3 DNA follows: TGTGCTCTTGGGGAACGTATGTGGGGGATTGAAGAAGAAGATAAACTCATCTTT. Protein sequence: CALGERMWGIEEEDKLIF.

This clone appeared a few times. This specimen includes other DNA sequences encoding the same CDR3. This rearrangement joins TRDV1 to TRDJ1; 10 bases agree with TRDD3. The J segment lost 3 bases and the V segment lost 5 bases, leaving 21 bases of the junction unmatched. This CDR3 is built from 20 residues. Germline V gives CDR1 TSWWSYY, CDR2 QGS. The CDR3: CALGSSGLRTGGSDPDKLIF. The CDR3 region has the DNA TGTGCTCTTGGGTCCAGCGGCCTACGGACTGGGGGATCAGATCCCGATAAACTCATCTTT.

By share of the sample, this clone is medium-sized. The CDR3 loop is CALGELVPSYVLGDKSGTDKLIF. The CDR3 coding sequence is TGTGCTCTTGGGGAACTGGTACCCTCCTACGTACTGGGGGATAAGAGCGGCACCGATAAACTCATCTTT. The chain is built from TRDV1 and TRDJ1; TRDD3 matches at 11 bases. Germline values: CDR1 TSWWSYY, CDR2 QGS. Trimming removed 0 bases from V and 1 base from J; junction bases left unmatched: 22. CDR3 length: 23 residues.

Regarding this clone: Other DNA sequences in this specimen translate into the identical CDR3. The CDR3 bases are TGTGCTCTTGGGGACCCCACCAAATCCTACTCTGATCAAACTCGGGGGGATATCCCCACAGCACAACTCTTCTTT. Protein sequence: CALGDPTKSYSDQTRGDIPTAQLFF. The gene calls are TRDV1 and TRDJ2; 8 bases fit TRDD3. The CDR3 runs to 25 residues. V lost 3 bases and J lost 5; bases outside the gene matches: 35. Germline loops: CDR1 TSWWSYY, CDR2 QGS.

This clone qualifies as medium-sized. The CDR3 DNA is TGTGCTCTTGGGGGGCTTGGTACTGGGGGATCCGATAAACTCATCTTT. It is translated as CALGGLGTGGSDKLIF. V gene TRDV1 combines with J gene TRDJ1, with TRDD3 matching 10 bases. The CDR3 has 16 residues. Germline V gene lookup returns CDR1 TSWWSYY and CDR2 QGS. With 4 bases clipped from V and 3 bases from J, the junction kept 8 bases outside the gene matches.

By frequency in the sample, this clone is medium-sized. The V call is TRDV1, the J call TRDJ1; 13 positions match TRDD3. Germline CDR1 and CDR2: TSWWSYY and QGS. The CDR3 covers 19 residues. V dropped 4 bases and J dropped 9; count of bases not matched to a gene: 20. CDR3 region: CALGGTPPSYWGIREELIF. In DNA, the CDR3 is TGTGCTCTTGGGGGGACCCCTCCTTCCTACTGGGGGATACGCGAGGAACTCATCTTT.

Concerning this clone itself: A much larger clone differs from this one at a single base, so this may be a read error. This specimen includes other DNA sequences encoding the same CDR3. CDR3 nucleotide sequence: TGTGCTCTTGGGGGCCGCCTTCCTAAGGAGTACTGGGGGATACGGGAGACATACACCGATAAACTCATCTTT. This translates into CALGGRLPKEYWGIRETYTDKLIF. The chain has TRDV1 and TRDJ1; 13 bases line up with TRDD3. After removal of 4 bases from V and 0 bases from J, the junction contained 26 bases not matched to a gene. The CDR3 spans 24 residues. Germline V gene data show CDR1 as TSWWSYY and CDR2 as QGS.

This clone was counted between two and nine times. Sequence at one end of the junction differs from germline and may be a read error. The V and J genes are TRDV2 and TRDJ3; 10 nucleotides line up with TRDD3. The CDR3 extends over 19 amino acids. The germline gives CDR1 GEAIGNYY, CDR2 EKD. In nucleotides, the CDR3 is TGTGCCTGTGACACCGTACTGGGGGATCTCTCCTGGGGCACCCGACGGATGTTTTTC. Translation gives CACDTVLGDLSWGTRRMFF.

This clone was counted only a few times. TCRdb shows a much larger clone's protein in place of this DNA's translation, and the two differ at residue 5, likely through a read error; the protein shown is translated from the DNA. V and J are TRDV1 and TRDJ1; D is unresolved. In germline, CDR1 is TSWWSYY, CDR2 QGS. Trimming left V 4 bases short and J 10 bases short, with 19 bases between. There are 14 residues in the CDR3. DNA for the CDR3: TGTGCTCTTGGGGGAAAAATTACGAGCTCGGGACTCATCTTT. Its protein is CALGGKITSSGLIF.

As for this clone: This may stem from a read error, because a much larger clone lies one nucleotide away. The sample has other DNA sequences that encode this CDR3 too. The V gene is TRDV1, the J gene TRDJ2; 13 bases map to TRDD3. Germline trimming cut 2 bases from V and 3 bases from J; bases unmatched to any gene: 24. Germline V lookup: CDR1 TSWWSYY, CDR2 QGS. The CDR3 is 24 amino acids. CDR3 DNA sequence: TGTGCTCTTGGGGAATTTAGAACCTACTCGGGACTGGGGGATACGAGACCTCTGACAGCACAACTCTTCTTT. It translates to CALGEFRTYSGLGDTRPLTAQLFF.

This clone rates as medium-sized. The rearrangement uses TRDV1 and TRDJ2; 9 bases are shared with TRDD3. With V trimmed by 1 base and J by 8 bases, 17 bases remained unmatched. Germline CDR1 is TSWWSYY and CDR2 is QGS. The CDR3 spans 19 residues. For the CDR3, the DNA is TGTGCTCTTGGGGAACCGTCGGCTCCTACTTGGGGGATAGAGGCACAACTCTTCTTT. Translation: CALGEPSAPTWGIEAQLFF.

This clone was counted a few times. The protein given by TCRdb reflects a much larger clone and differs at residue 12 from this DNA's translation, likely from a read error; the protein shown is the DNA's translation. The chain joins TRDV1 to TRDJ1; no clear D. This CDR3 contains 14 residues. In germline, CDR1 is TSWWSYY, CDR2 QGS. The DNA of the CDR3 is TGTGCTCTTGGGGAACTGGGGTACACCGATAAACCCATCTTT. It is translated as CALGELGYTDKPIF.

As regards this clone: This DNA translates differently at residue 5 from the TCRdb protein, which is that of a much larger clone; a read error is likely, and the protein shown is the DNA's own translation. The V gene is TRDV3, the J gene TRDJ2, with 12 bases lining up with TRDD3. Per the germline V gene, CDR1 is TVYSNPD and CDR2 is GDNSRS (reference sequence). This CDR3 has 17 residues. Trimming cost V 2 bases and J 2 bases; bases outside gene matches: 9. The CDR3 DNA sequence: TGTGCCTTTCCCCACTGGGGGATACAGACCTTGACAGCACAACTCTTCTTT. Residues: CAFPHWGIQTLTAQLFF.

A few counts support this clone. A mismatch at residue 15 separates the TCRdb protein from the translated DNA, so the protein presented here was translated from the DNA. CDR3 sequence reads: CAFKGKNWGIQSWDARQMFF. As DNA, the CDR3 is TGTGCCTTTAAGGGAAAAAACTGGGGGATACAGTCCTGGGACGCCCGACAGATGTTTTTC. V gene TRDV3 combines with J gene TRDJ3; 12 nucleotides align to TRDD3. Germline loops: CDR1 TVYSNPD, CDR2 GDNSRS (reference sequence). The CDR3 is 20 amino acids.

On this clone itself: A much larger clone sits a single nucleotide away, making a read error possible. The same CDR3 arises from other DNA sequences in this sample as well. The chain has TRDV1 and TRDJ1; D is unclear. Germline CDR1 and CDR2: TSWWSYY and QGS. The CDR3 extends over 15 amino acids. With 3 bases removed from V and 2 bases from J, the gap between germline ends came to 13 bases. Here the CDR3 DNA reads TGTGCTCTTGGGGAGCTAACCCCCCCGACCGATAAACTCATCTTT. Translated: CALGELTPPTDKLIF.

Only a few counts were recorded for this clone. This clone may be a read error of a much larger clone one base away. The chain combines TRDV2 with TRDJ3; the match to TRDD3 covers 11 bases. The V and J ends lost 5 bases and 2 bases, in that order; junction bases with no gene match: 7. Germline V gives CDR1 GEAIGNYY, CDR2 EKD. The CDR3 covers 18 residues. CDR3: CACGTVLGDTWDTRQMFF. CDR3 bases: TGTGCCTGTGGCACTGTACTGGGGGATACCTGGGACACCCGACAGATGTTTTTC.

The sample holds a few counts of this clone. TCRdb shows a much larger clone's protein in place of this DNA's translation, and the two differ at residue 5, likely through a read error; the protein shown is translated from the DNA. This chain joins TRDV2 and TRDJ2; 9 bases align to TRDD3. Germline V lookup: CDR1 GEAIGNYY, CDR2 EKD. V lost 2 bases, J lost 1 base, and 1 base stayed unmatched. The CDR3 length is 15 residues. The CDR3 nucleotides read TGTGCCTGTGACATACTGGGGGATTTGACAGCACAACTCTTCTTT. It specifies CACDILGDLTAQLFF.

In the case of this clone: A far larger clone is one nucleotide away, so this likely arose from a read error. The chain combines TRDV2 with TRDJ3; D may be TRDD3 (5 bases). The CDR3 has 18 residues. Germline V lookup: CDR1 GEAIGNYY, CDR2 EKD. The V end lost 0 bases, the J end lost 0 bases, and 11 bases lay between the germline ends. The CDR3 DNA sequence: TGTGCCTGTGACACCGCGGGGACTACCTCCTGGGACACCCGACAGATGTTTTTC. This gives the protein CACDTAGTTSWDTRQMFF.

About this clone: The TCRdb record carries a much larger clone's protein, which differs from this DNA's translation at residue 14; a read error is the likely cause, and the protein listed here is the DNA translation. This chain uses TRAV29/DV5 with TRDJ1, with D possibly matching TRDD3 (6 bases). From germline, CDR1 is NSMFDY and CDR2 ISSIKDK. The CDR3 is made up of 18 amino acids. The CDR3 DNA reads TGTGCGGCAGCGGGGCTTCGTGGTAAGGATAGGGGGAACGGTAAACTCATCTTT. Residues: CAAAGLRGKDRGNGKLIF.